Presented here are 2 T cell receptor beta chains from one specimen sequenced in a study of cytomegalovirus exposure and HLA in healthy donors. PCR used 60 Vbeta primers and 13 Jbeta primers. Sequenced by immunoSEQ multiplex PCR; TCRdb stores in-frame clones only, minus some. Among roughly 120,000 clones listed, approximately 15% were seen once. What was sequenced was PBMCs. All receptors derive from a woman between 18 and 29 years old in good health and CMV-seronegative.

Details on this clone: Because it lacks the conserved phenylalanine or tryptophan at the end, this CDR3 is likely a read error. The DNA is omitted, as the CDR3 cannot be located on it reliably, and the CDR3 follows TCRdb's listing. J is TRBJ1-1 and V is TRBV27. Germline V gene lookup returns CDR1 MNHEY and CDR2 SMNVEV (reference sequence). The CDR3 is 12 amino acids long, termini counted. The chain's CDR3 is CASSYYGGLLQI.

This clone has more than one count but fewer than ten. The chain employs TRBV5-1 and TRBJ1-3, with D tentatively TRBD1 (5 bases). Trimming removed 1 base at V and 0 bases at J, with 8 bases between. From germline, CDR1 is SGHRS and CDR2 YFSETQ. The CDR3 has 15 amino acids. The CDR3 nucleotides read TGCGCCAGCAGCTTGAGCGGGGGCTCTGGAAACACCATATATTTT. This encodes CASSLSGGSGNTIYF.